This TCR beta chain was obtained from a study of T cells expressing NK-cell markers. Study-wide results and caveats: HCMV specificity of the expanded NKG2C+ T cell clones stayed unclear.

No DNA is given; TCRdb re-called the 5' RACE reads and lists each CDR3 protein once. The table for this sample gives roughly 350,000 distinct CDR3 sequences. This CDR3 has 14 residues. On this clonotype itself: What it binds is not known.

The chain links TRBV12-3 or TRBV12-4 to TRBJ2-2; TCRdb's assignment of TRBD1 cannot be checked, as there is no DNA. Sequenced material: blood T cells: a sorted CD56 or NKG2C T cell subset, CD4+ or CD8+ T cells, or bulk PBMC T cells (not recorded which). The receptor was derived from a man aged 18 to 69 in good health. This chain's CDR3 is CASSGQGRTGELFF.